This passage covers 5 T cell receptor beta chains from one sample sequenced in a study of blood T cell repertoires in COVID-19. Repertoires were generated with immunoSEQ multiplex PCR, while TCRdb's copy carries only in-frame clones and drops some. The data show about 280,000 clones, 82% seen once. The sample was PBMCs or T cells enriched from blood (not recorded which). These receptors all stem from a man in his forties or fifties who had been exposed to COVID-19.

The chain recombines TRBV3-1 (or the pseudogene TRBV3-2) with TRBJ2-7; perhaps TRBD1 as D (5 bases). Trimming left V 0 bases short and J 3 bases short, with 18 bases between. Germline lookup yields CDR1 LGHDT and CDR2 YNNKEL (reference sequence). This CDR3 region has 17 residues. DNA of the CDR3: TGTGCCAGCAGCCAAGAAGGGGAAGCGTCGTTGAGCTACGAGCAGTACTTC. Translating it yields CASSQEGEASLSYEQYF.

This sequence joins TRBV27 and TRBJ2-1, with TRBD2 identical over 14 bases. Germline CDR1 is MNHEY and CDR2 is SMNVEV (reference sequence). The V segment lost 2 bases and the J segment 7 bases; nucleotides outside the gene matches: 10. The CDR3 has 18 amino acids. The CDR3 region has the DNA TGTGCCAGCAGTTTAGGGGCCCAGGGACTAGCGGGAGCGAATGAGCAGTTCTTC. Protein sequence: CASSLGAQGLAGANEQFF.

This clone was detected once. This chain uses TRBV2 with TRBJ2-7; perhaps TRBD2 as D (6 bases). With 8 bases removed from V and 3 bases from J, the gap between germline ends came to 14 bases. This CDR3 comprises 13 residues. Germline V gene sequence: CDR1 SNHLY, CDR2 FYNNEI. CDR3 nucleotide sequence: TGTGCCAGCTGGTCCGGGACTGTCTACGAGCAGTACTTC. It codes for CASWSGTVYEQYF.

The chain has TRBV5-5 and TRBJ2-3, with D maybe TRBD2 (5 bases). Between the trimmed V and J ends, which lost 0 bases and 1 base, there was a span of 9 bases. From germline, CDR1 is SGHKS and CDR2 YYEKEE (reference sequence). The length of the CDR3 is 15 residues. This chain's CDR3 is CASSLVLARTDTQYF. The CDR3 DNA reads as TGTGCCAGCAGCTTGGTCCTAGCTCGCACAGATACGCAGTATTTT.

The chain uses TRBV27 and TRBJ1-5, with 10 bases identical to TRBD1. Germline CDR1 is MNHEY and CDR2 is SMNVEV (reference sequence). CDR3 length: 15 amino acids. V was pared by 6 bases and J by 2 bases, with 4 bases of the junction left unmatched. The CDR3 nucleotides are TGTGCCAGCAGAACGACAGGGGGCGGCAATCAGCCCCAGCATTTT. Protein sequence: CASRTTGGGNQPQHF.